Below, 25 T cell receptor beta chains from the same sample are listed, as sequenced in a study of T cell repertoires in cytomegalovirus infection. Using its own MiXCR run on the reads, TCRdb lists one record per CDR3 protein. The table includes around 260,000 distinct CDR3 sequences, roughly 24% detected once. Sequencing was performed on PBMCs. The receptors stem from a human donor in good health (CMV status not recorded). Some clones in this sample may be carry-over from other donors' samples.

DNA of the CDR3: TGCAGTGCTAGCCGGCGGGTTTATGGCTACACCTTC. Its translation is CSASRRVYGYTF. The chain carries TRBV20-1 and TRBJ1-2; D is unclear. V lost 3 bases and J lost 5, with 10 bases in between. The length of the CDR3 is 12 residues. Germline V gene sequence: CDR1 DFQATT, CDR2 SNEGSKA (reference sequence).

In this sample, this clonotype turned up many times. The chain recombines TRBV7-2 with TRBJ2-3, with 8 bases identical to TRBD2. Germline loops: CDR1 SGHTA, CDR2 FQGNSA. CDR3 size: 15 residues. The V segment lost 3 bases and the J segment 5 bases; nucleotides outside the gene matches: 7. As DNA, the CDR3 is TGTGCCAGCAGCTTTGACGGGAGGGCCGGAGATACGCAGTATTTT. Amino acids: CASSFDGRAGDTQYF.

This clonotype was recorded a few times. V is TRBV28 and J is TRBJ2-3, with TRBD1 matching 8 bases. Trimming removed 6 bases from V and 2 bases from J; junction bases left unmatched: 7. Germline CDR1 reads MDHEN; CDR2 reads SYDVKM. The CDR3 sequence is 15 residues long. The CDR3 is CASRTTGGTTDTQYF. The CDR3 DNA follows: TGTGCCAGCAGGACCACAGGGGGAACCACAGATACGCAGTATTTT.

The table lists this clonotype with a few counts. The genes are TRBV7-2 and TRBJ2-3; the D is unclear. Germline V lookup: CDR1 SGHTA, CDR2 FQGNSA. Between the trimmed V and J ends, which lost 1 base and 2 bases, there was a span of 7 bases. The CDR3 extends over 14 amino acids. The CDR3, as DNA: TGTGCCAGCAGCTTAGATCAGAACACAGATACGCAGTATTTT. Translated, it gives CASSLDQNTDTQYF.

The rearrangement uses TRBV6-6 and TRBJ1-5, with 9 bases identical to TRBD1. Germline loops: CDR1 MNHNY, CDR2 SVGAGI (reference sequence). The CDR3 sequence is 16 residues long. V trimming: 0 bases; J trimming: 6 bases; junction bases outside the gene matches: 6. The CDR3 loop reads CASSYSGGQGGQPQHF. CDR3 sequence (DNA): TGTGCCAGCAGTTACTCGGGGGGACAGGGCGGTCAGCCCCAGCATTTT.

This chain joins TRBV10-3 and TRBJ2-4; D may be TRBD2 (6 bases). The CDR3 runs to 15 residues. Germline lookup yields CDR1 ENHRY and CDR2 SYGVKD. Trimming removed 0 bases from V and 4 bases from J, with 10 bases in between. The CDR3 DNA is TGTGCCATCAGTGAGTCGGTGGGACTGAAAAACATTCAGTACTTC. Its translation: CAISESVGLKNIQYF.

CDR3 in amino acids: CSCGDRRGYTF. The CDR3 DNA is TGCAGCTGTGGTGACAGGCGGGGCTACACCTTC. This chain uses TRBV29-1 with TRBJ1-2; D is possibly TRBD1 (6 bases). CDR3 length: 11 residues. Trimming stripped 8 bases from V and 8 bases from J, with 15 bases between. The germline V gene encodes CDR1 SQVTM and CDR2 ANQGSEA. Supplemented by reference TRBV29-1 and TRBJ1-2, the full variable domain reads SAVISQKPSRDICQRGTSLTIQCQVDSQVTMMFWYRQQPGQSLTLIATANQGSEATYESGFVIDKFPISRPNLTFSTLTVSNMSPEDSSIYLCSCGDRRGYTFGSGTRLTVV.

Many counts were recorded for this clonotype. This chain links TRBV14 with TRBJ2-7; D perhaps matches TRBD2 (5 bases). Trimming cost V 5 bases and J 2 bases, with 16 bases left between them. The CDR3 spans 15 residues. Germline assignment: CDR1 SGHDN and CDR2 FVKESK. CDR3 sequence: CASSYRTGGTYEQYF. The CDR3 DNA reads as TGTGCCAGCAGCTATCGGACCGGAGGAACCTACGAGCAGTACTTC.

The V gene is TRBV2, the J gene TRBJ2-7; possible D gene TRBD2, 6 bases. Germline V lookup: CDR1 SNHLY, CDR2 FYNNEI. The V end lost 1 base, the J end lost 1 base, and 8 bases lay between the germline ends. The CDR3 runs 14 residues. The CDR3 loop is CASSEVGGSYEQYF. The CDR3 bases are TGTGCCAGCAGTGAAGTTGGGGGGTCCTACGAGCAGTACTTC.

A single count supports this clonotype. V is TRBV20-1 and J is TRBJ1-6, with 9 bases lining up with TRBD1. Germline V gives CDR1 DFQATT, CDR2 SNEGSKA (reference sequence). CDR3 length equals 18 residues. With 1 base clipped from V and 8 bases from J, the junction kept 15 bases outside the gene matches. CDR3 coding DNA: TGCAGTGCTAGAGGCGTGGTCCGAGGACAGGGGTCTGATTCACCCCTCCACTTT. Translating it yields CSARGVVRGQGSDSPLHF.

The chain carries TRBV28 and TRBJ1-1; a weak D match, TRBD1 (6 bases). This CDR3 is built from 15 residues. Germline V gene data show CDR1 as MDHEN and CDR2 as SYDVKM. Trimming left V 7 bases short and J 1 base short, with 16 bases between. CDR3 region: CASTWGRRKNTEAFF. The CDR3 DNA sequence: TGTGCCAGCACCTGGGGGCGCAGGAAGAACACTGAAGCTTTCTTT.

This clonotype was observed many times. The chain is built from TRBV7-9 and TRBJ2-5, with a possible D match to TRBD1 (6 bases). The length of the CDR3 is 13 residues. Germline V gene lookup returns CDR1 SEHNR and CDR2 FQNEAQ (reference sequence). V was trimmed by 5 bases and J by 2 bases, leaving 9 bases between them. CDR3 in amino acids: CASSIGQQETQYF. In DNA, the CDR3 is TGTGCCAGCAGCATCGGACAGCAAGAGACCCAGTACTTC.

The rearrangement joins TRBV15 to TRBJ2-1, with 14 bases fitting TRBD2. The germline V gene encodes CDR1 LNHNV and CDR2 YYDKDF (reference sequence). V lost 3 bases to trimming and J lost 7 bases; unmatched junction nucleotides: 8. The CDR3 is 17 amino acids. This CDR3 is CATSSEGLAGVGNEQFF. CDR3 nucleotide sequence: TGTGCCACCAGCAGTGAGGGACTAGCGGGAGTCGGGAATGAGCAGTTCTTC.

This clonotype was observed a single time. The chain joins TRBV4-1 to TRBJ2-7, with 10 bases aligning to TRBD2. Germline V gives CDR1 MGHRA, CDR2 YSYEKL. The ends lost 5 bases at V and 5 bases at J; junction bases unmatched: 12. The CDR3 runs 16 residues. As DNA, the CDR3 is TGCGCCAGCAGCTACGAAGCTAGCGGGAGAAGTGACGAGCAGTACTTC. Translation gives CASSYEASGRSDEQYF.

The gene calls are TRBV11-3 and TRBJ2-1; D is perhaps TRBD1 or TRBD2 (7 bases each). The germline V gene has CDR1 SGHNT and CDR2 YENEEA. The ends were cut back, 5 bases at V and 8 bases at J, with 22 bases in the middle. The CDR3 consists of 16 residues. The DNA of the CDR3 is TGTGCCAGCAGCCTCGGAAGGGTAGCAGGGGGGGATGAGCAGTTCTTC. This gives the protein CASSLGRVAGGDEQFF.

The genes are TRBV30 and TRBJ2-7, with 9 nucleotides matching TRBD1. CDR3 length equals 14 residues. With 0 bases clipped from V and 5 bases from J, the junction kept 5 bases outside the gene matches. In germline, CDR1 is GTSNPN, CDR2 SVGIG (reference sequence). The CDR3 DNA reads as TGTGCCTGGAGTGTAGGACAGGGGATCGACGAGCAGTACTTC. This encodes CAWSVGQGIDEQYF.

This clonotype was seen a few times. This chain uses TRBV28 with TRBJ2-7; 9 positions agree with TRBD1. With V trimmed by 6 bases and J by 4 bases, 7 bases remained unmatched. This CDR3 comprises 14 residues. The germline gives CDR1 MDHEN, CDR2 SYDVKM. The chain's CDR3 is CASSTGTGKYEQYF. The CDR3 bases are TGTGCCAGCAGCACCGGGACAGGGAAATACGAGCAGTACTTC.

In its sample, this clonotype was seen many times. This chain uses TRBV7-2 with TRBJ1-1; TRBD1 is a possible D gene (5 bases). Germline-derived CDR1 and CDR2 are SGHTA and FQGNSA. Trimming pared 5 bases from V and 4 bases from J, leaving 26 bases between. CDR3 length: 18 amino acids. CDR3: CASSQGHTYAAVSTEAFF. CDR3 nucleotides: TGTGCCAGCAGCCAGGGCCACACCTACGCTGCGGTTTCCACTGAAGCTTTCTTT. The whole variable domain, filled in from reference TRBV7-2 and TRBJ1-1, reads GAGVSQSPSNKVTEKGKDVELRCDPISGHTALYWYRQSLGQGLEFLIYFQGNSAPDKSGLPSDRFSAERTGGSVSTLTIQRTQQEDSAVYLCASSQGHTYAAVSTEAFFGQGTRLTVV.

This clonotype was recorded a few times. This chain connects TRBV19 to TRBJ2-7; D gene unclear. The ends were cut back, 0 bases at V and 0 bases at J, with 6 bases in the middle. There are 14 residues in the CDR3. Germline lookup yields CDR1 LNHDA and CDR2 SQIVND (reference sequence). The CDR3, as DNA: TGTGCCAGTAGTATAGAAAGCAGCTCCTACGAGCAGTACTTC. Translating it yields CASSIESSSYEQYF.

This clonotype was found once. The chain links TRBV10-3 to TRBJ1-5; D is uncertain. Trimming pared 4 bases from V and 4 bases from J, leaving 5 bases between. The germline gives CDR1 ENHRY, CDR2 SYGVKD. This CDR3 contains 12 residues. DNA of the CDR3: TGTGCCATCAGTGCAGGTAATCAGCCCCAGCATTTT. This translates into CAISAGNQPQHF.

This clonotype has a handful of counts. V gene TRBV20-1 combines with J gene TRBJ2-1; TRBD2 agrees at 12 bases. Germline V lookup: CDR1 DFQATT, CDR2 SNEGSKA (reference sequence). The V gene end was trimmed by 0 bases and the J gene end by 9 bases; junction bases not matched to a gene: 6. The CDR3 contains 15 residues. CDR3 protein: CSARDGSSGRGEQFF. For the CDR3, the DNA is TGCAGTGCTAGAGATGGGTCTAGCGGGAGGGGTGAGCAGTTCTTC.

This clonotype was observed once. The V gene is TRBV15, the J gene TRBJ2-3, with no clear D. This CDR3 contains 18 residues. Germline V gene lookup returns CDR1 LNHNV and CDR2 YYDKDF (reference sequence). Trimming shortened V by 0 bases and J by 2 bases, and 18 bases separated the two germline ends. The CDR3 reads CATSRDPNIDPTTDTQYF. The CDR3, as DNA: TGTGCCACCAGCAGAGATCCCAATATCGACCCCACCACAGATACGCAGTATTTT.

V and J are TRBV7-8 and TRBJ2-5; D is undetermined. The V gene's germline CDR1 is SGHVS and CDR2 FQNEAQ. This CDR3 spans 12 amino acids. Trimming took off 2 bases at V and 5 bases at J, with 6 bases between the two ends. The CDR3 DNA sequence: TGTGCCAGCAGCTTACCTACGGAGACCCAGTACTTC. Translation: CASSLPTETQYF. The variable domain in full, with the rest retrieved from reference TRBV7-8 and TRBJ2-5, is GAGVSQSPRYKVAKRGQDVALRCDPISGHVSLFWYQQALGQGPEFLTYFQNEAQLDKSGLPSDRFFAERPEGSVSTLKIQRTQQEDSAVYLCASSLPTETQYFGPGTRLLVL.

V and J are TRBV14 and TRBJ1-2; 11 nucleotides match TRBD1. The CDR3 extends over 15 amino acids. Germline assignment: CDR1 SGHDN and CDR2 FVKESK. V lost 1 base and J lost 8; bases outside the gene matches: 6. CDR3 nucleotide sequence: TGTGCCAGCAGCCAAGTAGGGGGACAGGGGGAAGGCTACACCTTC. It translates to CASSQVGGQGEGYTF.

The chain's CDR3 is CASSRQGARSSNQPQHF. DNA of the CDR3: TGTGCCAGTAGTCGACAGGGGGCCAGGAGTAGCAATCAGCCCCAGCATTTT. This chain links TRBV19 with TRBJ1-5, with 10 bases matching TRBD1. Trimming removed 5 bases from V and 0 bases from J; junction bases left unmatched: 7. Germline lookup yields CDR1 LNHDA and CDR2 SQIVND (reference sequence). The CDR3 covers 17 residues.